A selection of T cell receptor beta chains follows, all from one sample in a study of CD8 T cells in ankylosing spondylitis. TCRdb called the 5' RACE reads again in MiXCR, with one record for every CDR3 protein. This table holds over 600,000 distinct CDR3 sequences, around 20% found once. The sequencing sample was made of blood, either unsorted or a sorted T cell fraction (not recorded which). The receptors shown here come from a male donor with ankylosing spondylitis. The CDR3 runs from the conserved cysteine through the conserved F or W. A D gene is named only where the DNA matches it firmly. Part of the rows lack a size; the others show once, few, many or a class for expanded clones.

TRBV20-1	TRBJ1-2	few	TRBD1	TGCAGTGCTAGGGTGACAGGGGGGAGCGATGGCTACACCTTC	CSARVTGGSDGYTF
TRBV28	TRBJ2-1	NA	NA	TGTGCCAGCGAAGCGGTCAGGTATAGCTCCTACAATGAGCAGTTCTTC	CASEAVRYSSYNEQFF
TRBV25-1	TRBJ1-1	NA	NA	TGTGCCAGCAGTGAATATGGGGGGAACACTGAAGCTTTCTTT	CASSEYGGNTEAFF
TRBV18	TRBJ1-1	NA	NA	TGTGCCAGCTCAGGAGTCAGCACTAACACTGAAGCTTTCTTT	CASSGVSTNTEAFF
TRBV7-9	TRBJ1-5	NA	TRBD1	TGTGCCAGCAGGGCCGGGACAGTGGCTCAGCCCCAGCATTTT	CASRAGTVAQPQHF
TRBV27	TRBJ1-2	few	TRBD1	TGTGCCAGCAGTTTCGTGACAGGGCCGTTCTATGGCTACACCTTC	CASSFVTGPFYGYTF
TRBV5-1	TRBJ2-5	NA	NA	TGCGCCAGCAGCCCTCGGGACACGGGAGAGACCCAGTACTTC	CASSPRDTGETQYF
TRBV6-2/TRBV6-3	TRBJ1-5	few	TRBD1	TGTGCCAGCAGTTACCGGACACGACAGGGATCCTGGATAGGGAATCAGCCCCAGCATTTT	CASSYRTRQGSWIGNQPQHF
TRBV12-3/TRBV12-4	TRBJ1-4	many	NA	TGTGCCAGCAGCCCAGCAGGAGAAAAACTGTTTTTT	CASSPAGEKLFF
TRBV29-1	TRBJ2-3	few	NA	TGCAGCGTTGATGTCCTGGGGATGGATACGCAGTATTTT	CSVDVLGMDTQYF
TRBV4-2	TRBJ2-7	NA	TRBD1	TGTGCCAGCAGCCAAGTCAGACAGGGGACCTACGAGCAGTACTTC	CASSQVRQGTYEQYF